This T cell receptor beta chain was captured in a study of blood T cell repertoires in COVID-19. Study-level information: COVID-19 samples collected from the United States, Italy and Spain covered acute and convalescent phases.

Participants' own reports of clinical history determined their cohort assignment. The CDR3 is made up of 13 amino acids. Between the trimmed V and J ends, which lost 2 bases and 8 bases, there was a span of 12 bases. Germline V gene data show CDR1 as MNHEY and CDR2 as SMNVEV (reference sequence). TCRdb's copy holds only in-frame clones and misses some; the assay was immunoSEQ multiplex PCR. This table has approximately 270,000 clones, more than 85% appearing once. The source of this sequence is a man between 40 and 49 years old who had been exposed to COVID-19. The chain recombines TRBV27 with TRBJ1-2; unclear D gene. The sample was PBMCs or T cells enriched from blood (not recorded which). In DNA form, the CDR3 reads TGTGCCAGCAGTTTACGGGGAAGCGACGGCTACACCTTC. It yields the protein CASSLRGSDGYTF.